The T cell receptor (beta chain) described here comes from a study of T cells in Graves' hyperthyroidism and ophthalmopathy. About the study: Once the initial diagnosis was made, peripheral blood was obtained before any treatment.

The germline CDR1 and CDR2 sequences are SGHTA and FQGTGA. V shed 5 bases and J 4 bases; nucleotides not matched to a gene: 8. CDR3 length equals 15 residues. TCR beta CDR3 sequences were amplified from RNA transcripts. In the first-round RT-PCR of the TCR CDR3, the HTBI primer set was used. Each CDR3 protein gets one entry after TCRdb re-called the multiplex PCR reads with MiXCR. The sample shows a few hundred thousand distinct CDR3 sequences, about 20% of them seen only once. This clonotype was picked up many times. The gene calls are TRBV7-3 and TRBJ1-2, with 9 bases lining up with TRBD1. This TCR derives from a woman aged 45-65 years with Graves' hyperthyroidism. The sample was blood. CDR3 in amino acids: CASSVPGTGSYGYTF. Written as DNA, the CDR3 is TGTGCCAGCAGCGTCCCCGGGACAGGGTCCTATGGCTACACCTTC. Full variable domain (rest looked up from reference TRBV7-3 and TRBJ1-2): GAGVSQTPSNKVTEKGKYVELRCDPISGHTALYWYRQSLGQGPEFLIYFQGTGAADDSGLPNDRFFAVRPEGSVSTLKIQRTERGDSAVYLCASSVPGTGSYGYTFGSGTRLTVV.